This T cell receptor beta chain originates from a study of T cell repertoires in cytomegalovirus infection. Looking at the study overall: Public TCR beta signature analysis indicated the presence of both CMV infection and matching HLA type. Whole-study findings and limits: The study identified carriers of CMV plus the relevant HLA from cumulative public TCR beta family frequency. CMV-specific HLA-C-restricted TCR beta clonotypes dominated the ex vivo response.

TCRdb itself ran the reads through MiXCR, one entry per CDR3 protein. Of around 130,000 distinct CDR3 sequences detected, 24% appear once; the ten largest clones hold 30% to 35%. Germline lookup yields CDR1 SGHTA and CDR2 FQGNSA. V lost 4 bases to trimming and J lost 4 bases; unmatched junction nucleotides: 2. The CDR3 covers 13 residues. This clonotype was seen at least ten times. The antigen is undetermined. The chain uses TRBV7-2 and TRBJ1-2; TRBD1 matches at 8 bases. Sequenced material: PBMCs, sequenced either directly or after in vitro stimulation (not recorded which). The source is a human donor in good health (CMV status not recorded). Some clones in this sample may be carry-over from other donors' samples. The CDR3 region is CASSSTGGYGYTF. CDR3 in DNA: TGTGCCAGCAGCTCTACAGGGGGCTATGGCTACACCTTC.